A single T cell receptor beta chain is shown here with its context. This clone was detected only once. Its antigen target is currently unknown. Per-base qualities were not stored, and no clone one base away is much larger. The CDR3 has 14 amino acids, counting the end cysteine and phenylalanine. CDR3 DNA only is kept here, 42 bases in frame from base 1. The germline V gene (reference sequence) supplies CDR1 LNHDA and CDR2 SQIVND. Trimming takes 5 bases from V and 5 bases from J, and the germline ends sit 15 bases apart. This specimen belongs to a study of blood T cell repertoires in COVID-19 (dated by TCRdb to about 2020). As for the study more broadly: Samples from collaborators originated in the United States, Italy and Spain and spanned both the acute and convalescent phases of COVID-19. The material from the prospective study consisted of cDNA or gDNA derived from T cells, B-cell-depleted T cells, or PBMCs. The dataset comprised deeply sampled blood TCRbeta repertoires from subjects exposed to, actively infected with, or recovered from COVID-19. The repertoires were released in a freely available public database meant as a resource for research on the immune response to SARS-CoV-2. Samples came from the ongoing ImmuneRACE study (first 160 participants) plus 1,254 subjects from 6 global collaborators. A de-identified subject ID, COVID-19 status, age in years and sex were almost always included in the sample metadata. Where available, HLA class I and class II types were obtained from metadata supplied by the sample provider rather than from assay-based typing. The research as a whole found: Clinical and demographic metadata were provided uncurated, with the amount varying by source and participant.

TCRbeta CDR3 regions were amplified from genomic DNA using the immunoSEQ Assay, a bias-controlled multiplex PCR. For the original study's pipeline: Nucleated cell counts per sample were estimated from amplification of reference gene primers within the assay. To quantify the absolute abundance of each unique TCRbeta CDR3 rearrangement, sequence reads were collapsed and filtered. For each sample, productive Simpson clonality was calculated as the square root of Simpson's diversity index across productive rearrangements. TCRdb took this table from immuneACCESS and kept in-frame rearrangements with V and J called. Such tables lack part of the clones; where checked against another copy, unresolved V genes explain under half of the gap, and the rest is unexplained. Clonal size and the V and J genes are those of that table, whereas D and trimming came from the DNA. This sample is represented by 80,000 to 95,000 clones; about 76% of them were singletons. The ten largest clonotypes hold roughly a tenth of the sample.

The collaborating institutions used their own protocols to collect whole blood in K2EDTA tubes. For TCRbeta analysis, collaborators shipped samples as frozen whole blood, isolated PBMCs, or DNA extracted from either of those sample types. The sequence came from an elderly woman with acute or convalescent COVID-19. The V gene is TRBV19 and the J gene is TRBJ2-5; no D gene call is confident. Specimen: peripheral blood. In nucleotides, the sequence is TGTGCCAGTAGTCCCCGTGGCCCCAGGGAGACCCAGTACTTC. Its amino acids are CASSPRGPRETQYF.